The 30 T cell receptor beta chains below all came from one sample that was sequenced in a study of cytomegalovirus exposure and HLA in healthy donors. PCR primers comprised 60 Vbeta and 13 Jbeta primers. The assay was immunoSEQ multiplex PCR, and TCRdb's table has in-frame clones only and misses some. The data contain roughly 120,000 clones, 75% of them singletons. The specimen was PBMCs. All receptors derive from a woman aged 18-29 years in good health and CMV-seronegative.

This clone occurred a few times. V and J are TRBV2 and TRBJ1-2, with D maybe TRBD1 (5 bases). The CDR3 is 13 residues long. V lost 6 bases to trimming and J lost 6 bases, with 14 bases between them. The V gene's germline CDR1 is SNHLY and CDR2 FYNNEI. CDR3 protein: CASRSDRHDGYTF. CDR3 bases: TGTGCCAGCAGGAGCGACAGACACGATGGCTACACCTTC.

The count of this clone is one. The chain couples TRBV5-6 to TRBJ2-2, with TRBD1 matching over 7 bases. The V gene end was trimmed by 5 bases and the J gene end by 0 bases; junction bases not matched to a gene: 4. Germline CDR1 is SGHDT and CDR2 is YYEEEE. The CDR3 sequence is 15 residues long. CDR3 sequence: CASSPGTANTGELFF. CDR3 bases: TGTGCCAGCAGTCCCGGGACAGCGAACACCGGGGAGCTGTTTTTT.

V and J are TRBV25-1 and TRBJ1-2; TRBD1 agrees at 8 bases. The CDR3 has 18 residues. The germline V gene has CDR1 MGHDK and CDR2 SYGVNS. Losses at the gene ends were 6 bases for V and 6 bases for J; bases not matched to a gene: 21. The CDR3, as DNA: TGTGCCAGCAGCCCGGGGGGACAGGCGACTCGGGTTGGGAATGGCTACACCTTC. Its protein product is CASSPGGQATRVGNGYTF.

This clone was recorded a few times. This chain uses TRBV6-5 with TRBJ2-3, with 8 bases identical to TRBD1. Germline lookup yields CDR1 MNHEY and CDR2 SVGAGI. The CDR3 covers 13 residues. The CDR3 reads CFTGTGRTDTQYF. CDR3 in DNA: TGTTTCACGGGGACAGGACGCACAGATACGCAGTATTTT.

In DNA form, the CDR3 reads TGTGCCAGCACCTTTTACAGGGGAGAGACCCAGTACTTC. This sequence encodes CASTFYRGETQYF. This chain joins TRBV7-2 and TRBJ2-5, with 7 bases that match TRBD1. Germline lookup yields CDR1 SGHTA and CDR2 FQGNSA. The CDR3 runs to 13 residues. J gave up 4 bases and V 7 bases, and 6 bases lay outside the gene matches.

This clone was counted a few times. The V gene is TRBV10-1, the J gene TRBJ1-5, with 11 bases aligning to TRBD1. J gave up 2 bases and V 3 bases, and 3 bases lay outside the gene matches. Germline V gene lookup returns CDR1 WNHNN and CDR2 SYGVQD (reference sequence). CDR3 length: 16 amino acids. The CDR3 DNA is TGCGCCAGCAGTGAACCGGGACAGGGGGGCAATCAGCCCCAGCATTTT. Encoded protein: CASSEPGQGGNQPQHF.

The chain carries TRBV10-2 and TRBJ2-5; D may be TRBD2 (7 bases). Germline V CDR1 and CDR2: WSHSY, SAAADI. The ends were cut back, 3 bases at V and 1 base at J, with 9 bases in the middle. This CDR3 has 14 residues. This chain's CDR3 is CASSEGGAQETQYF. The CDR3 DNA is TGCGCCAGCAGTGAAGGGGGGGCCCAAGAGACCCAGTACTTC.

This chain uses TRBV14 with TRBJ1-4, with 9 positions matching TRBD1. This CDR3 is built from 18 residues. Per the germline V gene, CDR1 is SGHDN and CDR2 is FVKESK. V lost 4 bases to trimming and J lost 5 bases; unmatched junction nucleotides: 14. CDR3 bases: TGTGCCAGCAGCCTCAAGCGTACGATAGGACAGGGGAATGAAAAACTGTTTTTT. Translated: CASSLKRTIGQGNEKLFF.

The chain joins TRBV18 to TRBJ2-7, with D tentatively TRBD1 (7 bases). The germline V gene has CDR1 KGHSH and CDR2 LQKENI. Trimming took 2 bases from V and 0 from J, leaving 11 bases between them. The CDR3 totals 15 residues. This CDR3 reads CASSPSRGDSYEQYF. CDR3 nucleotides: TGTGCCAGCTCACCATCCAGGGGGGACTCCTACGAGCAGTACTTC.

V gene TRBV11-3 combines with J gene TRBJ2-7, with no clear D. Trimming removed 1 base at V and 1 base at J, with 8 bases between. Germline values: CDR1 SGHNT, CDR2 YENEEA. This CDR3 has 14 residues. The CDR3: CASSLGPSSYEQYF. In DNA form, the CDR3 reads TGTGCCAGCAGCTTAGGTCCATCATCCTACGAGCAGTACTTC.

This clone was seen a single time. One end of the junction varies from germline; a read error may be responsible. The V gene is TRBV7-7, the J gene TRBJ2-5; D gene unclear. This CDR3 is built from 13 residues. CDR1 is SSHAT and CDR2 is FNYEAQ in the germline V gene (reference sequence). The CDR3 protein is CASSFEVGETQYF. CDR3 in DNA: TGTGCTAGCAGCTTCGAGGTCGGAGAGACCCAGTACTTC.

The chain carries TRBV6-1 and TRBJ1-2; the match to TRBD1 covers 8 bases. The germline V gene encodes CDR1 MNHNS and CDR2 SASEGT. The CDR3 is 17 residues long. V gave up 4 bases and J gave up 3 bases; unmatched junction bases: 13. The CDR3 is CASSVGPGGIGDYGYTF. CDR3 bases: TGTGCCAGCAGTGTGGGGCCAGGGGGCATTGGTGACTATGGCTACACCTTC.

The rearrangement uses TRBV7-9 and TRBJ1-1; 10 bases line up with TRBD1. CDR1 is SEHNR and CDR2 is FQNEAQ in the germline V gene (reference sequence). The CDR3 is 14 amino acids. J lost 2 bases, V lost 5 bases, and 2 bases had no gene match. CDR3 sequence: CASSQTGGNTEAFF. The DNA for the CDR3 is TGTGCCAGCAGCCAGACAGGGGGCAACACTGAAGCTTTCTTT.

The V and J genes are TRBV29-1 and TRBJ2-1; the D is unclear. Per the germline V gene, CDR1 is SQVTM and CDR2 is ANQGSEA. This CDR3 contains 10 residues. Trimming shortened V by 7 bases and J by 5 bases, and 6 bases separated the two germline ends. The CDR3: CSGRNNEQFF. The CDR3 region has the DNA TGCAGCGGTCGTAACAATGAGCAGTTCTTC.

This chain links TRBV6-5 with TRBJ1-1; D is undetermined. CDR1 MNHEY and CDR2 SVGAGI come from the germline V gene. The CDR3 is 13 amino acids. V was pared by 0 bases and J by 6 bases, with 8 bases between. As DNA, the CDR3 is TGTGCCAGCAGTTACTCCAGGTACTCTGAAGCTTTCTTT. This translates into CASSYSRYSEAFF.

In this sample, this clone turned up a few times. The chain couples TRBV30 to TRBJ1-4, with D tentatively TRBD1 (6 bases). Germline assignment: CDR1 GTSNPN and CDR2 SVGIG (reference sequence). V dropped 4 bases and J dropped 4 bases, with 7 bases sitting between them. The CDR3 is 12 residues long. As DNA, the CDR3 is TGTGCCTGGAACAGGGTTAATGAAAAACTGTTTTTT. The encoded protein is CAWNRVNEKLFF.

The chain is built from TRBV29-1 and TRBJ2-5; TRBD1 agrees at 8 bases. The last part of the DNA fits TRBJ2-7 better; the J call may be wrong. Looked up from germline, CDR1 is SQVTM and CDR2 is ANQGSEA. This CDR3 has 14 amino acids. CDR3 amino acids: CSVALRTGPYEQYF. The CDR3 nucleotides read TGCAGCGTCGCTCTCCGGACAGGGCCCTACGAGCAGTACTTC.

This clone has only one observation. The rearrangement links TRBV28 to TRBJ2-7; D might be TRBD2 (5 bases). Deletions cut 1 base from V and 2 bases from J, with 21 bases between. The CDR3 totals 18 residues. Germline lookup yields CDR1 MDHEN and CDR2 SYDVKM. CDR3 sequence: CASSLFGAEILNAYEQYF. The CDR3 DNA reads as TGTGCCAGCAGTTTATTCGGAGCGGAAATCCTGAACGCCTACGAGCAGTACTTC.

This chain joins TRBV14 and TRBJ2-5; D not certain. In germline, CDR1 is SGHDN, CDR2 FVKESK. This CDR3 is built from 15 residues. The V end lost 0 bases, the J end lost 5 bases, and 13 bases lay between the germline ends. The chain's CDR3 is CASSQEYAPWETQYF. The CDR3 coding sequence is TGTGCCAGCAGCCAAGAATATGCGCCCTGGGAGACCCAGTACTTC.

The CDR3 sequence is CAWSVWGPVNQPQHF. The CDR3 nucleotides read TGTGCCTGGAGTGTATGGGGGCCAGTCAATCAGCCCCAGCATTTT. The genes are TRBV30 and TRBJ1-5; possible D gene TRBD1, 6 bases. This CDR3 spans 15 amino acids. Deletions cut 0 bases from V and 3 bases from J, with 12 bases between. From germline, CDR1 is GTSNPN and CDR2 SVGIG (reference sequence).

CDR3 DNA sequence: TGTGCCAGCAGGGCCTACGGGAACTCCTACGAGCAGTACTTC. Residues: CASRAYGNSYEQYF. This chain connects TRBV6-5 to TRBJ2-7, with D perhaps TRBD2 (5 bases). Deletions cut 6 bases from V and 0 bases from J, with 12 bases between. CDR1 is MNHEY and CDR2 is SVGAGI in the germline V gene. There are 14 residues in the CDR3.

The chain joins TRBV30 to TRBJ1-5, with 7 bases that match TRBD1. J was trimmed by 6 bases and V by 3 bases; bases with no gene match: 5. Germline values: CDR1 GTSNPN, CDR2 SVGIG (reference sequence). The CDR3 is 13 residues long. The CDR3 sequence is CAWSVDRAQPQHF. In DNA, the CDR3 is TGTGCCTGGAGCGTAGACAGGGCTCAGCCCCAGCATTTT.

This chain joins TRBV6-6 and TRBJ1-1; D possibly corresponds to TRBD1 (6 bases). The V gene lost 9 bases and the J gene lost 5 bases, with 10 bases spanning the gap. This CDR3 has 11 amino acids. The germline gives CDR1 MNHNY, CDR2 SVGAGI (reference sequence). The CDR3 nucleotides read TGTGCCAGTCACAGGGCAACTGAAGCTTTCTTT. This gives the protein CASHRATEAFF.

This clone was seen once. V is TRBV5-6 and J is TRBJ2-1; 7 positions match TRBD2. The germline gives CDR1 SGHDT, CDR2 YYEEEE. With V trimmed by 4 bases and J by 0 bases, 10 bases remained unmatched. This CDR3 has 17 amino acids. CDR3 in DNA: TGTGCCAGCAGCCCACCGTCGGGAGGCGGCTCCTACAATGAGCAGTTCTTC. Protein sequence: CASSPPSGGGSYNEQFF.

A remark on this clone: This specimen includes other DNA sequences encoding the same CDR3. The CDR3 sequence: CASRRTGGDEKLFF. The CDR3 coding sequence is TGTGCCAGCAGACGGACAGGGGGCGATGAAAAACTGTTTTTT. The chain uses TRBV6-5 and TRBJ1-4; 11 bases are a match to TRBD1. Germline CDR1 and CDR2: MNHEY and SVGAGI. Unmatched junction bases numbered 3, after V lost 6 bases and J lost 6 bases. The length of the CDR3 is 14 residues.

In this sample, this clone turned up once. This chain links TRBV19 with TRBJ2-3, with D possibly matching TRBD2 (6 bases). Germline V gene sequence: CDR1 LNHDA, CDR2 SQIVND (reference sequence). The CDR3 runs 12 residues. V was trimmed by 3 bases and J by 5 bases, leaving 6 bases between them. The CDR3 DNA reads TGTGCCAGTAGTATCGGGGGAGATACGCAGTATTTT. Translating gives CASSIGGDTQYF.

This clone was seen once. The chain joins TRBV10-3 to TRBJ1-1; TRBD1 aligns across 10 bases. The germline V gene encodes CDR1 ENHRY and CDR2 SYGVKD. Trimming took 11 bases from V and 7 from J; bases not matched to a gene: 10. The CDR3 contains 13 residues. For the CDR3, the DNA is TGTGCCCTGAGACAGGGGGCGTCTAATGAAGCTTTCTTT. This gives the protein CALRQGASNEAFF.

This clone appeared a single time. This chain uses TRBV5-8 with TRBJ2-3; 10 bases are shared with TRBD1. Germline CDR1 reads SGHTS; CDR2 reads YDEGEE. J lost 7 bases, V lost 2 bases, and 7 bases had no gene match. The CDR3 runs to 15 residues. The CDR3 DNA follows: TGTGCCAGCAGCTTTCTGGGACAGGGGAGGTATACGCAGTATTTT. This codes for CASSFLGQGRYTQYF.

The CDR3: CASSLLAGSTDTQYF. CDR3 DNA: TGTGCCAGCAGCTTGCTAGCGGGGAGCACAGATACGCAGTATTTT. This chain uses TRBV7-3 with TRBJ2-3; 9 bases are a match to TRBD2. Germline values: CDR1 SGHTA, CDR2 FQGTGA. The CDR3 length is 15 residues. V shed 3 bases and J 0 bases; nucleotides not matched to a gene: 1.

This chain uses TRBV2 with TRBJ2-7; weak D call: TRBD1 (5 bases). Germline V lookup: CDR1 SNHLY, CDR2 FYNNEI. The CDR3 is made up of 14 amino acids. The germline V and J ends were trimmed by 6 bases and 2 bases, with 14 bases remaining between them. CDR3: CASRRQSGPYEQYF. DNA for the CDR3: TGTGCCAGCAGGAGACAGTCAGGGCCCTACGAGCAGTACTTC.